This T cell receptor beta chain was documented in a study of T cell responses to AZD1222 COVID-19 vaccine. This clone was seen once. Unmatched junction bases numbered 11, after V lost 6 bases and J lost 4 bases. The germline V gene has CDR1 MNHEY and CDR2 SMNVEV (reference sequence). The length of the CDR3 is 16 residues. Data came from immunoSEQ multiplex PCR; TCRdb stores just in-frame clones and leaves some out. The data contain 150,000 to 200,000 clones, around nine tenths of them singletons. The V gene is TRBV27, the J gene TRBJ2-3; 9 bases map to TRBD1. This clonotype originated in an adult who received the MenACWY meningococcal vaccine as a control. This material consisted of peripheral blood, taken 28 days after the second dose of the MenACWY control vaccine. CDR3 region: CASRNQGQGISDTQYF. For the CDR3, the DNA is TGTGCCAGCAGGAATCAGGGACAGGGAATTTCAGATACGCAGTATTTT.